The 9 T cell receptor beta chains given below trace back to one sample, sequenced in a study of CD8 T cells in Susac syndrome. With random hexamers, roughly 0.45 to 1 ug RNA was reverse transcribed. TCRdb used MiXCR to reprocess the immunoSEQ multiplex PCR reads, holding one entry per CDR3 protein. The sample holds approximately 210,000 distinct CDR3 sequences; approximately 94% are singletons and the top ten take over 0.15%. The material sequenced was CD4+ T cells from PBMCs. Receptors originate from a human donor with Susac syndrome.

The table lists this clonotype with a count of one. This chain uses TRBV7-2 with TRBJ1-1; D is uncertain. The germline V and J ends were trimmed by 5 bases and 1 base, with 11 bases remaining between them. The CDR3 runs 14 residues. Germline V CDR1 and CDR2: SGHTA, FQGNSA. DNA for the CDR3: TGTGCCAGCAGCCAGGTGGGGTCGAACACTGAAGCTTTCTTT. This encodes CASSQVGSNTEAFF.

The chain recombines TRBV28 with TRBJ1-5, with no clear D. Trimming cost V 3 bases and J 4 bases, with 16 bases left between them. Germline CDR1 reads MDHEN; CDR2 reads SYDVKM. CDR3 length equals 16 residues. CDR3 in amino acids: CASSLVRAAPNQPQHF. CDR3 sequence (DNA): TGTGCCAGCAGTTTGGTCCGAGCAGCTCCTAATCAGCCCCAGCATTTT.

In nucleotides, the CDR3 is TGTGCCAGTAGTCTTCAGATTAACTATGGCTACACCTTC. It codes for CASSLQINYGYTF. The chain has TRBV19 and TRBJ1-2; no reliable D call. Germline V CDR1 and CDR2: LNHDA, SQIVND (reference sequence). The V end lost 5 bases, the J end lost 1 base, and 8 bases lay between the germline ends. CDR3 size: 13 residues.

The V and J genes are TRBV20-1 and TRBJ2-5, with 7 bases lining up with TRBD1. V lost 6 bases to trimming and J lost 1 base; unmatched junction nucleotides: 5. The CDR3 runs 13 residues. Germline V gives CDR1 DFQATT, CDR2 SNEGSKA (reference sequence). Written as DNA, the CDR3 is TGCAGTGCCCTGACAGGGAGCCAAGAGACCCAGTACTTC. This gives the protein CSALTGSQETQYF.

CDR3 DNA: TGTGCCTGGAGCGTACAGGGAGGAGAAAACACCATATATTTT. It codes for CAWSVQGGENTIYF. The J gene is TRBJ1-3, the V gene TRBV30, with D maybe TRBD1 (6 bases). Germline V lookup: CDR1 GTSNPN, CDR2 SVGIG (reference sequence). V lost 3 bases and J 6 bases, leaving 15 bases between the germline ends. This CDR3 is built from 14 residues.

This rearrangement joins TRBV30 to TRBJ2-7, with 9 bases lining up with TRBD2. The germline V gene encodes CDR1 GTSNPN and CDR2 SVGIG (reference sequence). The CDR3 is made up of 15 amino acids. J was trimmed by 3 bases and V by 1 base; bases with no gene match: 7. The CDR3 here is CAWSGGGALNYEQYF. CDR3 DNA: TGTGCCTGGAGTGGCGGGGGGGCCTTAAACTACGAGCAGTACTTC.

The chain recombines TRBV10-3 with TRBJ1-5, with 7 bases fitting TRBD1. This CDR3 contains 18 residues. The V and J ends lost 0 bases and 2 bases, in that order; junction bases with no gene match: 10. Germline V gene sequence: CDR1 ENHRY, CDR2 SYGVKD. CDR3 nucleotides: TGTGCCATCAGTGAGTCCAACAGGGGATCGGGAGGCAATCAGCCCCAGCATTTT. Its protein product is CAISESNRGSGGNQPQHF.

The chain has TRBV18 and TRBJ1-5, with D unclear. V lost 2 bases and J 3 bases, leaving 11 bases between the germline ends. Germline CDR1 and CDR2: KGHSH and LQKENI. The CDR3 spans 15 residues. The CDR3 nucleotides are TGTGCCAGCTCACCATCGAAGGGAAACAATCAGCCCCAGCATTTT. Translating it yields CASSPSKGNNQPQHF.

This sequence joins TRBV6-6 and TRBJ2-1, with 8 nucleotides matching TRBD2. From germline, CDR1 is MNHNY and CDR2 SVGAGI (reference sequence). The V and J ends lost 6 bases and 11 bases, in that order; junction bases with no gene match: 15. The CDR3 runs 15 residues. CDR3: CASSLSGAGGNQQFF. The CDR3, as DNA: TGTGCCAGCAGCCTTAGCGGGGCGGGGGGTAATCAGCAGTTCTTC.